What follows is one TCR beta chain and its context. As yet, its antigen is unknown. Positive CCR7 selection of CD45RO-negative cells yielded the naive CD8 cells, and terminally differentiated effector memory CD45RA+ cells were excluded. Sequenced by immunoSEQ multiplex PCR; TCRdb stores in-frame clones only, minus some. Of about 580,000 clones in the sample, roughly 98% are singletons; the top ten hold roughly 0.29%. These data come from a study of shared clonotypes between healthy human individuals. Study details: Serving as donors were two women and a few men, whose ages spanned 18 to 49. Used for every donor were three CD4 naive, three CD4 memory, two CD8 naive and one CD8 memory plate.

Germline V lookup: CDR1 KGHSH, CDR2 LQKENI. The V and J ends lost 2 bases and 4 bases, in that order; junction bases with no gene match: 8. The CDR3 spans 16 residues. General study findings and limits: Shared clonotypes across all four donors exceeded non-shared ones in generation probability. Clonotype sharing among donors, it was expected, would be affected by sequencing depth.

V usage is TRBV18 and J usage is TRBJ1-5; 7 positions match TRBD1. The source material was naive CD8+ T cells sorted from blood. The source is a man aged 25-45 years in good health. The CDR3: CASSPTGAVGNQPQHF. The CDR3 coding sequence is TGTGCCAGCTCACCAACAGGGGCGGTGGGTAATCAGCCCCAGCATTTT.